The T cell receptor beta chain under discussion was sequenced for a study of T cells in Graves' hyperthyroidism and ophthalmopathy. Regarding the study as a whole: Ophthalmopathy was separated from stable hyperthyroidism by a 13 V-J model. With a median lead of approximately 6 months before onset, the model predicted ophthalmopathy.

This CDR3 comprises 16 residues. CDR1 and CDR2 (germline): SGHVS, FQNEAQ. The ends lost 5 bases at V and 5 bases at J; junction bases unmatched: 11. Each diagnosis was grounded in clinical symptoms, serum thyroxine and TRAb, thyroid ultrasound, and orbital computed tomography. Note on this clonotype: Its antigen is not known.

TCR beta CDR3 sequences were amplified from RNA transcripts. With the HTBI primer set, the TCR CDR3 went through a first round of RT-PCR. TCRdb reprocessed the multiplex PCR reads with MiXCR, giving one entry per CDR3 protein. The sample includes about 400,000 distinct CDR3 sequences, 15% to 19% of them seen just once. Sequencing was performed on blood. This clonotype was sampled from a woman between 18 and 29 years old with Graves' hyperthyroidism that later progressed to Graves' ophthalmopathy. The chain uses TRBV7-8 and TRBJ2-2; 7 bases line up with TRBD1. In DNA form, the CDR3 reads TGTGCCAGCAGCCCAGGCCAGGGGGAGAGGACCGGGGAGCTGTTTTTT. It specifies CASSPGQGERTGELFF.